This T cell receptor (beta chain) comes out of a study of blood T cell repertoires in COVID-19. Study as a whole: Sources were T cells, B-cell-depleted T cells, or PBMCs; the material itself was cDNA or gDNA.

The germline V gene encodes CDR1 MNHEY and CDR2 SVGAGI. The J segment lost 8 bases and the V segment lost 6 bases, leaving 11 bases of the junction unmatched. This CDR3 is built from 15 residues. In the study's own analysis: Amplified reference gene primers provided the basis for estimating nucleated cell counts. Assay used: immunoSEQ multiplex PCR; TCRdb lists only in-frame clones, some missing. The V and J calls and clone size are taken from that table; D and trimming were inferred from the DNA. The sample yields about 200,000 clones, about 82% seen once. Individuals drawn from 24 US areas were about 18 to 95 years old. Researchers sorted participants into cohorts using their self-reported clinical history.

V gene TRBV6-5 combines with J gene TRBJ2-1; 9 positions match TRBD1. Input material: PBMCs or T cells enriched from blood (not recorded which). The sequence derives from a man in his forties with acute COVID-19. Here the CDR3 reads CASRPGQGEVDEQFF. CDR3 nucleotides: TGTGCCAGCAGGCCGGGACAGGGAGAGGTAGATGAGCAGTTCTTC.